This T cell receptor beta chain came from a study of Graves' ophthalmopathy and Graves' hyperthyroidism. Study results and limitations: Ophthalmopathy cases were distinguished from stable hyperthyroidism by a 13-signature model, reaching approximately 88% sensitivity and 65% to 83% specificity. Among expanded thyroid clonotypes above 0.001 frequency, most also occurred in blood.

Unmatched junction bases numbered 6, after V lost 6 bases and J lost 5 bases. CDR1 and CDR2 (germline): SQVTM, ANQGSEA. This CDR3 is built from 13 residues. Hyperthyroidism patients, aged 18 to 65, were newly diagnosed, under 2 months' duration. RNA transcripts were the template, and TCR beta CDR3 regions were amplified from them. The library came from an HTBI-primed first-round RT-PCR and a second-round multiplex PCR. Each CDR3 protein gets one entry after TCRdb re-called the multiplex PCR reads with MiXCR. Among around 520,000 distinct CDR3 sequences listed, under 45% were seen once. About this clonotype: The antigen is unknown.

The origin of this receptor is an adult man with Graves' hyperthyroidism. This rearrangement joins TRBV29-1 to TRBJ2-3; 9 bases are a match to TRBD1. Material for sequencing was peripheral blood or thyroid tissue (not recorded which). CDR3 loop: CSVAGQGRDTQYF. DNA of the CDR3: TGCAGCGTCGCGGGACAGGGAAGAGATACGCAGTATTTT.